What follows are 20 T cell receptor beta chains derived from one specimen sequenced in a study of blood T cells in healthy people across ages. A second roughly 6 to 12 cycle PCR used barcoded and J-beta primers. TCRdb reanalysed the 5' RACE reads using MiXCR and keeps one entry per CDR3 protein. The data hold hundreds of thousands of distinct CDR3 sequences, with 45% to 50% observed a single time. The sequenced material came from blood. These receptor sequences come from a woman between 55 and 75 years old in good health.

This clonotype was seen many times. The chain combines TRBV20-1 with TRBJ2-3; 10 positions match TRBD2. CDR1 and CDR2 (germline): DFQATT, SNEGSKA (reference sequence). The CDR3 spans 13 residues. The ends lost 3 bases at V and 12 bases at J; junction bases unmatched: 9. CDR3 DNA: TGCAGTGCTAGTTCCAGCGGGAGGGCCGTTCAGTATTTT. This translates into CSASSSGRAVQYF.

The sample holds a few counts of this clonotype. This chain joins TRBV9 and TRBJ2-7; D gene uncertain. The CDR3 runs to 14 residues. CDR1 and CDR2 from the germline V gene are SGDLS and YYNGEE. Trimming stripped 0 bases from V and 2 bases from J, with 9 bases between. CDR3 amino acids: CASSVGVSPYEQYF. In DNA form, the CDR3 reads TGTGCCAGCAGCGTAGGGGTGTCGCCCTACGAGCAGTACTTC. The full variable domain, completed using reference TRBV9 and TRBJ2-7, is DSGVTQTPKHLITATGQRVTLRCSPRSGDLSVYWYQQSLDQGLQFLIQYYNGEERAKGNILERFSAQQFPDLHSELNLSSLELGDSALYFCASSVGVSPYEQYFGPGTRLTVT.

The chain combines TRBV27 with TRBJ2-3, with TRBD1 identical over 7 bases. CDR1 is MNHEY and CDR2 is SMNVEV in the germline V gene (reference sequence). The CDR3 has 15 residues. The ends lost 6 bases at V and 0 bases at J; junction bases unmatched: 6. The CDR3 is CASRTGAASTDTQYF. The CDR3 DNA follows: TGTGCCAGCAGAACAGGGGCTGCTAGCACAGATACGCAGTATTTT.

The sample holds a few counts of this clonotype. The chain uses TRBV29-1 and TRBJ2-1; 7 bases align to TRBD2. The J segment lost 2 bases and the V segment lost 0 bases, leaving 7 bases of the junction unmatched. Germline CDR1 and CDR2: SQVTM and ANQGSEA. The CDR3 loop spans 16 amino acids. This chain's CDR3 is CSVEDGAGATYNEQFF. In DNA, the CDR3 is TGCAGCGTTGAAGACGGGGCGGGAGCCACCTACAATGAGCAGTTCTTC.

This rearrangement joins TRBV15 to TRBJ2-3; 14 bases map to TRBD2. V shed 2 bases, J shed 3 bases, and the junction held 4 bases outside the gene matches. The CDR3 covers 17 residues. Per germline, CDR1 LNHNV and CDR2 YYDKDF (reference sequence). CDR3 in amino acids: CATSRSGTSGRTDTQYF. In DNA, the CDR3 is TGTGCCACCAGCAGATCCGGGACTAGCGGGAGAACAGATACGCAGTATTTT.

This clonotype was found a few times. V gene TRBV11-1 combines with J gene TRBJ2-1; either TRBD1 or TRBD2 may fit D (5 bases each). This CDR3 spans 15 amino acids. Looked up from germline, CDR1 is SGHAT and CDR2 is FQDESV (reference sequence). The germline V and J ends were trimmed by 4 bases and 2 bases, with 12 bases remaining between them. This CDR3 reads CASSSIWDPYNEQFF. For the CDR3, the DNA is TGTGCCAGCAGCTCGATCTGGGACCCCTACAATGAGCAGTTCTTC.

The genes are TRBV2 and TRBJ2-5, with 7 bases matching TRBD2. CDR1 is SNHLY, CDR2 FYNNEI, per germline. This CDR3 is built from 14 residues. Unmatched junction bases numbered 4, after V lost 3 bases and J lost 3 bases. The CDR3 DNA sequence: TGTGCCAGCAGTGAGATAGCGGGCAAAGAGACCCAGTACTTC. Translated: CASSEIAGKETQYF.

As regards this clonotype: One end of the junction does not line up with germline, which may come from a read error. The chain is built from TRBV20-1 and TRBJ2-3; either TRBD1 or TRBD2 may supply D (5 bases each). CDR1 DFQATT and CDR2 SNEGSKA come from the germline V gene (reference sequence). The CDR3 has 15 residues. For the CDR3, the DNA is TGCAGCGCTAGAGATGGGGCTAGCCCCGCAGATACGCAGTATTTT. It yields the protein CSARDGASPADTQYF.

Only a few counts were recorded for this clonotype. The chain carries TRBV20-1 and TRBJ2-1; D unresolved. The V gene's germline CDR1 is DFQATT and CDR2 SNEGSKA (reference sequence). The CDR3 totals 15 residues. The germline V and J ends were trimmed by 2 bases and 4 bases, with 15 bases remaining between them. The CDR3 nucleotides read TGCAGTGCTAGATTATCCTCGAGAGTTTACAATGAGCAGTTCTTC. It encodes CSARLSSRVYNEQFF.

In the case of this clonotype: A junction end diverges from the germline sequence, so it may reflect a read error. This rearrangement joins TRBV9 to TRBJ1-4; TRBD1 might be the D (5 bases). CDR1 is SGDLS and CDR2 is YYNGEE in the germline V gene. The CDR3 has 15 residues. The CDR3 sequence is CASSVRGRGNEKLFF. For the CDR3, the DNA is TGTGCCAGCAGCGTTCGTGGGAGGGGTAATGAAAAGCTGTTTTTT. The variable domain in full, with the rest retrieved from reference TRBV9 and TRBJ1-4, is DSGVTQTPKHLITATGQRVTLRCSPRSGDLSVYWYQQSLDQGLQFLIQYYNGEERAKGNILERFSAQQFPDLHSELNLSSLELGDSALYFCASSVRGRGNEKLFFGSGTQLSVL.

The genes are TRBV20-1 and TRBJ2-6; D is perhaps TRBD2 (5 bases). Germline loops: CDR1 DFQATT, CDR2 SNEGSKA (reference sequence). This CDR3 has 14 amino acids. Trimming took off 3 bases at V and 0 bases at J, with 6 bases between the two ends. Here the CDR3 DNA reads TGCAGTGCTAGTGAGGGCTCTGGGGCCAACGTCCTGACTTTC. Translation: CSASEGSGANVLTF.

The chain combines TRBV5-1 with TRBJ2-7, with TRBD1 matching over 9 bases. Trimming cost V 1 base and J 7 bases; bases outside gene matches: 3. Looked up from germline, CDR1 is SGHRS and CDR2 is YFSETQ. CDR3 size: 13 residues. The CDR3 spells CASSLNRGHEQYF. CDR3 DNA sequence: TGCGCCAGCAGCTTGAACAGGGGGCATGAGCAGTACTTC.

V is TRBV21-1 and J is TRBJ1-1. TRBV21-1 is classified as a pseudogene. The CDR3 extends over 14 amino acids. The DNA for the CDR3 is TGTGCCAGCAGCTCCAGGACGGAGAACACTGAAGCTTTCTTT. Its protein product is CASSSRTENTEAFF.

This sequence joins TRBV7-2 and TRBJ2-3; D is possibly TRBD1 or TRBD2 (5 bases each). The CDR3 runs 18 residues. Germline CDR1 and CDR2: SGHTA and FQGNSA. V gave up 5 bases and J gave up 6 bases, with 27 bases separating them. The CDR3 DNA is TGTACCAGCAGCCTTTTCCCGGGCTCCGGGGCAGTGGCGGATACGCAGTATTTT. Translating gives CTSSLFPGSGAVADTQYF.

V usage is TRBV12-3 or TRBV12-4 and J usage is TRBJ2-1; no clear D. The CDR3 is 11 residues long. V shed 2 bases and J shed 9 bases, with 5 bases lying between them. CDR3 residues: CASSLSVEQFF. CDR3 bases: TGTGCCAGCAGTTTATCCGTTGAGCAGTTCTTC.

The CDR3 reads CASSRSGPVYEQYF. DNA of the CDR3: TGTGCCAGCTCACGTTCAGGGCCCGTATACGAGCAGTACTTC. The chain has TRBV18 and TRBJ2-7; the D gene is possibly TRBD1 (5 bases). CDR1 KGHSH and CDR2 LQKENI come from the germline V gene. V lost 4 bases to trimming and J lost 4 bases, with 14 bases between them. The CDR3 sequence is 14 residues long. The full variable domain, completed using reference TRBV18 and TRBJ2-7, is NAGVMQNPRHLVRRRGQEARLRCSPMKGHSHVYWYRQLPEEGLKFMVYLQKENIIDESGMPKERFSAEFPKEGPSILRIQQVVRGDSAAYFCASSRSGPVYEQYFGPGTRLTVT.

V and J are TRBV29-1 and TRBJ1-1; D possibly corresponds to TRBD1 (6 bases). CDR3 length: 15 amino acids. Trimming took 5 bases from V and 0 from J, leaving 16 bases between them. Germline CDR1 reads SQVTM; CDR2 reads ANQGSEA. CDR3 sequence (DNA): TGCAGCGTTCAACAGGGATGGGGCATGAACACTGAAGCTTTCTTT. This gives the protein CSVQQGWGMNTEAFF.

As for this clonotype: Mismatch with germline at one junction end may stem from a read error. V usage is TRBV5-4 and J usage is TRBJ2-4; 10 bases map to TRBD2. The DNA end is a closer match to TRBJ2-7, so the J assignment may be wrong. Germline CDR1 is SGHNT and CDR2 is YYREEE (reference sequence). CDR3 length equals 16 residues. In DNA form, the CDR3 reads TGTGCTAGCAGCTTGTTGACTAGCGGGTACTCCTACGAGCAGTACTTC. This gives the protein CASSLLTSGYSYEQYF.

This clonotype was detected a few times. This chain's CDR3 is CASSTPNSNEQFF. CDR3 coding DNA: TGTGCCAGCAGTACCCCGAATAGCAATGAGCAGTTCTTC. The V gene is TRBV28, the J gene TRBJ2-1; D unclear. This CDR3 is built from 13 residues. Germline V gene data show CDR1 as MDHEN and CDR2 as SYDVKM. Trimming cost V 5 bases and J 6 bases, with 11 bases left between them.

This clonotype came up many times. The chain employs TRBV20-1 and TRBJ2-2, with TRBD2 identical over 12 bases. The CDR3 loop spans 13 amino acids. Germline CDR1 reads DFQATT; CDR2 reads SNEGSKA (reference sequence). Trimming removed 5 bases from V and 9 bases from J; junction bases left unmatched: 4. CDR3 protein: CSARTSGIRELFF. The CDR3 DNA reads TGCAGTGCTCGGACTAGCGGGATTAGGGAGCTGTTTTTT.